One sample yielded the 10 T cell receptor beta chains listed below, sequenced in a study of low-dose radiotherapy and immunotherapy resistance in tumors. Alpha- and beta-chain coverage of first-strand cDNA came from TRAV- and TRBV-specific primers. A constant-region primer paired with the V-primer adapter amplified TCRs over about 19 PCR cycles. In TCRdb, the reads were re-called with MiXCR into one record per CDR3 protein. The top ten hold approximately 10% of the sample, which has over 15,000 distinct CDR3 sequences, about 74% seen once. The receptor set was obtained from a human donor with advanced metastatic prostate, ovarian, gallbladder or colorectal cancer (not recorded which). This table probably holds off-target reads from a library built for another chain.

This clonotype was counted a few times. J is TRBJ2-5 and V is TRBV5-8, with D possibly being TRBD2 (6 bases). The germline gives CDR1 SGHTS, CDR2 YDEGEE. The CDR3 covers 14 residues. Trimming removed 0 bases at V and 4 bases at J, with 10 bases between. The CDR3 sequence is CASSLGGRTETQYF. DNA of the CDR3: TGTGCCAGCAGCTTGGGAGGGAGGACAGAGACCCAGTACTTC.

The rearrangement links TRBV5-1 to TRBJ2-5, with TRBD1 identical over 8 bases. From germline, CDR1 is SGHRS and CDR2 YFSETQ. Germline trimming cut 4 bases from V and 0 bases from J; bases unmatched to any gene: 5. This CDR3 comprises 15 residues. The CDR3 DNA reads as TGCGCCAGCAGCATCGGACAGGGAAACCAAGAGACCCAGTACTTC. Translation: CASSIGQGNQETQYF. The variable domain in full, with the rest retrieved from reference TRBV5-1 and TRBJ2-5, is KAGVTQTPRYLIKTRGQQVTLSCSPISGHRSVSWYQQTPGQGLQFLFEYFSETQRNKGNFPGRFSGRQFSNSRSEMNVSTLELGDSALYLCASSIGQGNQETQYFGPGTRLLVL.

This clonotype showed up just once. The chain links TRBV6-2 or TRBV6-3 to TRBJ1-3; weak D call: TRBD1 (6 bases). Germline V gives CDR1 MNHEY, CDR2 SVGEGT. The CDR3 consists of 13 residues. V shed 8 bases and J shed 4 bases, with 12 bases lying between them. CDR3 sequence reads: CASRGARGNTIYF. DNA of the CDR3: TGTGCCAGCCGGGGGGCTAGAGGAAACACCATATATTTT.

This chain uses TRBV15 with TRBJ1-6; D call uncertain. Trimming shortened V by 4 bases and J by 9 bases, and 10 bases separated the two germline ends. The germline V gene encodes CDR1 LNHNV and CDR2 YYDKDF (reference sequence). The CDR3 runs to 13 residues. The CDR3, as DNA: TGTGCCACCAGCAACGACCCCCTTTCACCCCTCCACTTT. Translation gives CATSNDPLSPLHF.

The chain has TRBV12-3 or TRBV12-4 and TRBJ2-7; D remains unclear. V lost 6 bases and J 2 bases, leaving 14 bases between the germline ends. The CDR3 loop spans 14 amino acids. The CDR3 region is CASSETQRPYEQYF. The CDR3, as DNA: TGTGCCAGCAGCGAAACACAGCGCCCCTACGAGCAGTACTTC.

This chain connects TRBV9 to TRBJ2-6; maybe TRBD2 (6 bases). V was trimmed by 0 bases and J by 4 bases, leaving 11 bases between them. The CDR3 runs to 16 residues. Germline V gives CDR1 SGDLS, CDR2 YYNGEE. In nucleotides, the CDR3 is TGTGCCAGCAGCGTAGCTGCGGGGTGGGGGGCCAACGTCCTGACTTTC. Its translation is CASSVAAGWGANVLTF.

The chain has TRBV12-5 and TRBJ1-2; TRBD1 matches 11 bases. Trimming removed 10 bases from V and 4 bases from J; junction bases left unmatched: 8. The length of the CDR3 is 14 residues. CDR1 and CDR2 (germline): LGHNT, FRNRAP. CDR3 sequence: CAMAPGTGGYGYTF. The CDR3 region has the DNA TGTGCTATGGCCCCCGGGACAGGGGGCTATGGCTACACCTTC.

This clonotype was seen a handful of times. The DNA for the CDR3 is TGTGCCAGTAGTTTCGGCCAACGCAATGAAAAACTGTTTTTT. Its translation is CASSFGQRNEKLFF. The chain carries TRBV19 and TRBJ1-4; D not resolved. The CDR3 contains 14 residues. V was shortened by 5 bases and J by 5 bases, with 12 bases between the two germline ends. CDR1 and CDR2 (germline): LNHDA, SQIVND (reference sequence).

The J gene is TRBJ2-7, the V gene TRBV2; 10 bases agree with TRBD2. The V gene end was trimmed by 2 bases and the J gene end by 4 bases; junction bases not matched to a gene: 8. Germline V gives CDR1 SNHLY, CDR2 FYNNEI. The CDR3 contains 16 residues. CDR3 bases: TGTGCCAGCAGTGAAACTAGCGGGATGGGGGTATACGAGCAGTACTTC. Amino acid sequence: CASSETSGMGVYEQYF.

This chain connects TRBV12-3 or TRBV12-4 to TRBJ2-1; perhaps TRBD2 as D (5 bases). The CDR3 is made up of 16 amino acids. V was clipped by 5 bases and J by 4 bases, with 18 bases between them. The CDR3 DNA reads TGTGCCAGCAGTACCCCGGGAATTATAAGGTACAATGAGCAGTTCTTC. This translates into CASSTPGIIRYNEQFF.